These T cell receptor beta chains were read from a single sample in a study of response to subunit inactivated influenza vaccine. TCRdb passed the RT-PCR reads through MiXCR, listing each CDR3 protein once. Of roughly 550,000 distinct CDR3 sequences detected, 20% to 25% appear once; the ten largest clones hold 2.8%. These data were also reused for a study on T cells expressing NK-cell markers.

The specimen comprised CD4+ T cells sorted from PBMCs, sampled 11 to 12 days after vaccination. The receptors shown here come from a man between 50 and 59 years old who received an inactivated influenza vaccine. CDR3s include the opening cysteine and the closing phenylalanine or tryptophan. The order of the fields is D gene, J gene, clone size, V gene, CDR3 protein, CDR3 DNA. D genes are given only for firm matches. Expanded clones are given a class, and other clones once, few, many or no size at all.

.,TRBJ2-7,.,TRBV6-1,CASSEGRVVYEQYF,TGTGCCAGCAGTGAAGGCAGGGTAGTCTACGAGCAGTACTTC
TRBD2,TRBJ2-3,.,TRBV7-7,CASSPVSGSTDTQYF,TGTGCCAGCAGCCCCGTTAGCGGGAGCACAGATACGCAGTATTTT
TRBD2,TRBJ2-1,.,TRBV11-2,CASSLGGTSAGAVQWVQFF,TGTGCCAGCAGCTTAGGTGGGACTAGCGCGGGGGCTGTCCAATGGGTGCAGTTCTTC
.,TRBJ2-1,few,TRBV20-1,CSARSFGGLLNEQFF,TGCAGTGCCAGGTCGTTCGGAGGGCTCTTGAATGAGCAGTTCTTC
TRBD1,TRBJ1-5,.,TRBV18,CASSSTGEGQPQHF,TGTGCCAGCTCATCGACAGGGGAGGGGCAGCCCCAGCATTTT
.,TRBJ1-2,few,TRBV4-1,CASSFPRAGRPNYGYTF,TGCGCCAGCAGCTTCCCTCGGGCAGGGCGTCCTAACTATGGCTACACCTTC
.,TRBJ2-3,.,TRBV29-1,CSVAYGGSTDTQYF,TGCAGCGTTGCATACGGGGGAAGCACAGATACGCAGTATTTT
TRBD1,TRBJ2-7,.,TRBV7-8,CASSLLVPQGFYEQYF,TGTGCCAGCAGCTTATTGGTTCCACAGGGGTTCTACGAGCAGTACTTC
TRBD1,TRBJ1-2,.,TRBV5-1,CASSLAQGYSGYTF,TGCGCCAGCAGCTTGGCACAGGGGTATAGCGGCTACACCTTC
TRBD1,TRBJ1-1,many,TRBV7-2,CASSYSPQGVNTEAFF,TGTGCCAGCAGCTACTCGCCGCAGGGGGTAAACACTGAAGCTTTCTTT
.,TRBJ1-1,many,TRBV7-2,CASSLGRASSTEAFF,TGTGCCAGCAGCTTAGGGAGGGCGTCGAGCACTGAAGCTTTCTTT
TRBD2,TRBJ2-5,.,TRBV29-1,CSVDGLAGGPQETQYF,TGCAGCGTTGATGGCTTGGCGGGAGGGCCTCAAGAGACCCAGTACTTC
.,TRBJ2-1,many,TRBV7-9,CASSLAGSEGQFF,TGTGCCAGCAGCTTAGCCGGCTCGGAAGGCCAGTTCTTC
.,TRBJ2-7,.,TRBV12-3/TRBV12-4,CASAPVRDGEQYF,TGTGCCAGTGCCCCTGTCAGGGACGGCGAGCAGTACTTC
.,TRBJ2-7,few,TRBV3-1,CASSQDPSSPYEQYF,TGTGCCAGCAGCCAAGATCCCAGTTCACCCTACGAGCAGTACTTC
TRBD2,TRBJ2-1,.,TRBV30,CAWSTGLAGGPGVGEQFF,TGTGCCTGGAGTACTGGACTAGCGGGAGGGCCCGGGGTCGGTGAGCAGTTCTTC
.,TRBJ2-3,.,TRBV29-1,CSVEGRLADTQYF,TGCAGCGTTGAAGGCCGCTTGGCAGATACGCAGTATTTT
TRBD2,TRBJ2-7,few,TRBV11-2,CASSFVAGGAYEQYF,TGTGCCAGCAGCTTCGTAGCGGGGGGGGCCTACGAGCAGTACTTC
.,TRBJ2-1,few,TRBV6-7,CASSTRDWGPNEQFF,TGTGCCAGCAGTACCCGGGACTGGGGGCCCAATGAGCAGTTCTTC
.,TRBJ2-1,few,TRBV29-1,CSAYGGTYNEQFF,TGCAGCGCTTATGGGGGTACCTACAATGAGCAGTTCTTC
.,TRBJ2-5,few,TRBV28,CASSTRVTETQYF,TGTGCCAGCAGTACTAGGGTAACGGAGACCCAGTACTTC
TRBD2,TRBJ2-3,few,TRBV3-1,CASSQELAGATDTQYF,TGTGCCAGCAGCCAAGAGTTAGCGGGAGCAACAGATACGCAGTATTTT
TRBD2,TRBJ2-1,many,TRBV4-2,CASSQVLTSGSYNEQFF,TGTGCCAGCAGCCAAGTGTTGACTAGCGGCTCCTACAATGAGCAGTTCTTC
.,TRBJ1-5,.,TRBV15,CATSRDQGPYQPQHF,TGTGCCACCAGCAGAGATCAGGGACCTTATCAGCCCCAGCATTTT
.,TRBJ2-7,.,TRBV5-1,CASSFSDEQYF,TGCGCCAGCAGCTTTTCGGACGAGCAGTACTTC
.,TRBJ2-1,many,TRBV5-1,CASSFQGSYNEQFF,TGTGCCAGCAGCTTTCAGGGGTCGTACAATGAGCAGTTCTTC
.,TRBJ2-2,few,TRBV14,CASSPRVSGELFF,TGTGCCAGCAGCCCCAGGGTTTCCGGGGAGCTGTTTTTT
.,TRBJ2-7,.,TRBV20-1,CSAGQDGEQYF,TGCAGTGCTGGGCAGGATGGCGAGCAGTACTTC
.,TRBJ1-3,.,TRBV5-5,CASSRSDSSGNTIYF,TGTGCCAGCAGCAGAAGCGACAGTTCTGGAAACACCATATATTTT